What follows are 14 T cell receptor beta chains derived from one specimen sequenced in a study of blood T cell repertoires in COVID-19. Only in-frame clones appear in the TCRdb table, and some are missing; sequencing was by immunoSEQ multiplex PCR. The repertoire includes more than 250,000 clones, roughly 90% of them detected once, and approximately 6.5% sits in the top ten. Sequencing was performed on peripheral blood. The source is a man between 18 and 29 years old who had recovered from COVID-19.

V usage is TRBV19 and J usage is TRBJ2-7; 9 bases fit TRBD1. Looked up from germline, CDR1 is LNHDA and CDR2 is SQIVND (reference sequence). CDR3 size: 14 residues. V dropped 5 bases and J dropped 2; count of bases not matched to a gene: 4. This CDR3 reads CASSLGQGTYEQYF. As DNA, the CDR3 is TGTGCCAGTAGTCTCGGACAGGGGACCTACGAGCAGTACTTC.

The chain couples TRBV5-1 to TRBJ2-7, with D maybe TRBD2 (6 bases). Germline CDR1 reads SGHRS; CDR2 reads YFSETQ. The V and J ends lost 1 base and 7 bases respectively, with 15 bases between them. The CDR3 loop spans 14 amino acids. Written as DNA, the CDR3 is TGCGCCAGCAGCTTGAATGCGGGAAGGGTGGAGCAGTACTTC. This codes for CASSLNAGRVEQYF.

This chain links TRBV5-1 with TRBJ1-1, with D possibly being TRBD1 (6 bases). Germline CDR1 is SGHRS and CDR2 is YFSETQ. The ends were cut back, 4 bases at V and 3 bases at J, with 13 bases in the middle. The CDR3 spans 14 residues. In DNA, the CDR3 is TGCGCCAGCAGCCCGGAGGGGGGGTACACTGAAGCTTTCTTT. It translates to CASSPEGGYTEAFF.

The chain combines TRBV24-1 with TRBJ1-2; D gene ambiguous. The ends were cut back, 0 bases at V and 4 bases at J, with 11 bases in the middle. Germline V gene sequence: CDR1 KGHDR, CDR2 SFDVKD. The CDR3 loop spans 15 amino acids. DNA of the CDR3: TGTGCCACCAGTGATTTGAGGAGGTTACCCTATGGCTACACCTTC. Residues: CATSDLRRLPYGYTF.

The rearrangement uses TRBV6-6 and TRBJ1-3, with unresolved D. The CDR3 extends over 15 amino acids. CDR1 and CDR2 from the germline V gene are MNHNY and SVGAGI (reference sequence). Trimming left V 4 bases short and J 0 bases short, with 10 bases between. CDR3 sequence: CASSWRTISGNTIYF. The CDR3 bases are TGTGCCAGCAGTTGGCGGACTATCTCTGGAAACACCATATATTTT.

The chain couples TRBV5-4 to TRBJ2-3; 8 nucleotides align to TRBD2. Trimming removed 4 bases from V and 2 bases from J; junction bases left unmatched: 9. Germline-derived CDR1 and CDR2 are SGHNT and YYREEE (reference sequence). This CDR3 comprises 16 residues. The CDR3: CASSLLTGGVTDTQYF. The CDR3 DNA sequence: TGTGCCAGCAGCCTGCTGACGGGAGGGGTCACAGATACGCAGTATTTT. Supplemented by reference TRBV5-4 and TRBJ2-3, the full variable domain reads ETGVTQSPTHLIKTRGQQVTLRCSSQSGHNTVSWYQQALGQGPQFIFQYYREEENGRGNFPPRFSGLQFPNYSSELNVNALELDDSALYLCASSLLTGGVTDTQYFGPGTRLTVL.

The chain has TRBV7-8 and TRBJ1-1, with 7 positions matching TRBD1. This CDR3 has 16 residues. J was trimmed by 7 bases and V by 3 bases; bases with no gene match: 14. The germline V gene encodes CDR1 SGHVS and CDR2 FQNEAQ. The CDR3 DNA reads as TGTGCCAGCAGCTTCCTGACAGGGCTCGCATCCCGTGAAGCTTTCTTT. It translates to CASSFLTGLASREAFF. The full variable domain, completed using reference TRBV7-8 and TRBJ1-1, is GAGVSQSPRYKVAKRGQDVALRCDPISGHVSLFWYQQALGQGPEFLTYFQNEAQLDKSGLPSDRFFAERPEGSVSTLKIQRTQQEDSAVYLCASSFLTGLASREAFFGQGTRLTVV.

Only one count was recorded for this clone. V and J are TRBV6-5 and TRBJ1-1; TRBD1 aligns across 8 bases. This CDR3 comprises 14 residues. J gave up 6 bases and V 7 bases, and 10 bases lay outside the gene matches. CDR1 is MNHEY and CDR2 is SVGAGI in the germline V gene. This CDR3 is CASTADREVSEAFF. In DNA form, the CDR3 reads TGTGCCAGCACTGCGGACAGGGAGGTTTCTGAAGCTTTCTTT.

The V gene is TRBV4-1, the J gene TRBJ2-3; 10 nucleotides match TRBD1. Per germline, CDR1 MGHRA and CDR2 YSYEKL. The V segment lost 4 bases and the J segment 3 bases; nucleotides outside the gene matches: 7. The CDR3 has 16 amino acids. CDR3 protein: CASSLSRDRGTDTQYF. The CDR3 DNA sequence: TGCGCCAGCAGCCTCTCCCGGGACAGGGGAACAGATACGCAGTATTTT.

This clone turned up a few times. J is TRBJ2-7 and V is TRBV3-1 (or the pseudogene TRBV3-2); D gene uncertain. Trimming removed 1 base at V and 7 bases at J, with 5 bases between. Germline-derived CDR1 and CDR2 are LGHDT and YNNKEL (reference sequence). The length of the CDR3 is 11 residues. CDR3 DNA sequence: TGTGCCAGCAGCCAAGTCGGGGAGCAGTACTTC. As protein: CASSQVGEQYF.

This CDR3 is CSVGAGTGGNIQYF. DNA of the CDR3: TGCAGCGTTGGGGCAGGGACAGGGGGCAACATTCAGTACTTC. The chain employs TRBV29-1 and TRBJ2-4; TRBD1 agrees at 12 bases. The CDR3 sequence is 14 residues long. V lost 4 bases, J lost 7 bases, and 5 bases stayed unmatched. Looked up from germline, CDR1 is SQVTM and CDR2 is ANQGSEA.

The J gene is TRBJ2-3, the V gene TRBV24-1; TRBD2 matches at 7 bases. The CDR3 consists of 16 residues. Per the germline V gene, CDR1 is KGHDR and CDR2 is SFDVKD. V trimming: 7 bases; J trimming: 5 bases; junction bases outside the gene matches: 14. The CDR3 here is CATSATGLGIEDTQYF. Here the CDR3 DNA reads TGTGCCACCAGCGCGACCGGACTAGGAATCGAAGATACGCAGTATTTT.

The chain links TRBV27 to TRBJ2-5; 7 bases fit TRBD2. Germline CDR1 MNHEY, CDR2 SMNVEV (reference sequence). The J segment lost 5 bases and the V segment lost 3 bases, leaving 9 bases of the junction unmatched. This CDR3 is built from 15 residues. In DNA, the CDR3 is TGTGCCAGCAGTTTCCTCCGGGGGGAGGTGGAGACCCAGTACTTC. Residues: CASSFLRGEVETQYF.

This clone was observed a handful of times. V usage is TRBV3-1 (or the pseudogene TRBV3-2) and J usage is TRBJ1-1; D is perhaps TRBD1 (6 bases). CDR1 is LGHDT and CDR2 is YNNKEL in the germline V gene (reference sequence). CDR3 length: 14 amino acids. Deletions cut 5 bases from V and 1 base from J, with 11 bases between. The CDR3 region has the DNA TGTGCCAGCAGCAACCCACAGGGGAACACTGAAGCTTTCTTT. As protein: CASSNPQGNTEAFF.